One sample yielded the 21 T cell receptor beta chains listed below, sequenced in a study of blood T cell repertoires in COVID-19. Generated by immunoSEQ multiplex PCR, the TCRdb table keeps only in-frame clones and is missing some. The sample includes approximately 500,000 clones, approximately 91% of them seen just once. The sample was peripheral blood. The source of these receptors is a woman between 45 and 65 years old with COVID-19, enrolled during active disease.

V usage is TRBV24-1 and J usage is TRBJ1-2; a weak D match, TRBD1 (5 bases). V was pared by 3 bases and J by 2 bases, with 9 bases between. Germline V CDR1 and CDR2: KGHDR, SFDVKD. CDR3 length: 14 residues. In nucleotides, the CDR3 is TGTGCCACCAGTGATGTGGACACAAACTATGGCTACACCTTC. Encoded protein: CATSDVDTNYGYTF.

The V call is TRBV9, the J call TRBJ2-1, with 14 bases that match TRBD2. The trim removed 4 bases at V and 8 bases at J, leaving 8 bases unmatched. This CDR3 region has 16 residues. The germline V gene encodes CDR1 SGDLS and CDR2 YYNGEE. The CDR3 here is CASSPWGLAGEYEQFF. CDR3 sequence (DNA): TGTGCCAGCAGCCCTTGGGGACTAGCGGGGGAGTATGAGCAGTTCTTC.

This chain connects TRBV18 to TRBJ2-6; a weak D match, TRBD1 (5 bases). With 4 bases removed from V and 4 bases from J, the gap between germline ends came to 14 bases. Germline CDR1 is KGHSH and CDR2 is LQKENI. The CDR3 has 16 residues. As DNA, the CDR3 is TGTGCCAGCTCACTGGCAAGGGGCCAGGGGGCCAACGTCCTGACTTTC. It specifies CASSLARGQGANVLTF. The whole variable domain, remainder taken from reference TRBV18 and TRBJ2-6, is NAGVMQNPRHLVRRRGQEARLRCSPMKGHSHVYWYRQLPEEGLKFMVYLQKENIIDESGMPKERFSAEFPKEGPSILRIQQVVRGDSAAYFCASSLARGQGANVLTFGAGSRLTVL.

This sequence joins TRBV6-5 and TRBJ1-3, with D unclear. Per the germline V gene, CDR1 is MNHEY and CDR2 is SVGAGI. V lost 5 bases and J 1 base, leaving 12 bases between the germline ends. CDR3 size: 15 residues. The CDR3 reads CASSRRSESGNTIYF. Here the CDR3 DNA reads TGTGCCAGCAGTCGTCGATCGGAGTCTGGAAACACCATATATTTT.

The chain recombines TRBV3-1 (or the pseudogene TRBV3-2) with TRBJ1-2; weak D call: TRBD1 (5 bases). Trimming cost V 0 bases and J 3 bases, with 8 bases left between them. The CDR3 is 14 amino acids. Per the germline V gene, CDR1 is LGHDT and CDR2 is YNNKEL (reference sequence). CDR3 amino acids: CASSQDQGHYGYTF. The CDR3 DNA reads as TGTGCCAGCAGCCAAGATCAGGGCCACTATGGCTACACCTTC.

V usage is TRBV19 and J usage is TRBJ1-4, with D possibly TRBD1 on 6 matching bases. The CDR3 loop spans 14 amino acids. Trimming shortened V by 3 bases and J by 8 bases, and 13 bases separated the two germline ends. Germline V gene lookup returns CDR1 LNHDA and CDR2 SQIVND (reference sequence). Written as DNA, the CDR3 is TGTGCCAGTAGTATTGGAAAGGGGGGGGAAAAACTGTTTTTT. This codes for CASSIGKGGEKLFF.

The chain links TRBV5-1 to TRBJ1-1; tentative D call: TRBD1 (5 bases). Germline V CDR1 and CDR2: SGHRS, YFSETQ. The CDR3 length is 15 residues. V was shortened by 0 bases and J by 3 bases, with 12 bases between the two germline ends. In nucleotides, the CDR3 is TGCGCCAGCAGCTTGGCTCTTTGGGGGGACACTGAAGCTTTCTTT. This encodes CASSLALWGDTEAFF.

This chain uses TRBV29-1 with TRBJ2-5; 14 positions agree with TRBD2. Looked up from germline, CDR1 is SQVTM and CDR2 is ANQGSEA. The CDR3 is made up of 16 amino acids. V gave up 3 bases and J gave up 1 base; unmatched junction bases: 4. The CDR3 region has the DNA TGCAGCGTTGAGGGGACTAGCGGGGGATTCCAAGAGACCCAGTACTTC. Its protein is CSVEGTSGGFQETQYF.

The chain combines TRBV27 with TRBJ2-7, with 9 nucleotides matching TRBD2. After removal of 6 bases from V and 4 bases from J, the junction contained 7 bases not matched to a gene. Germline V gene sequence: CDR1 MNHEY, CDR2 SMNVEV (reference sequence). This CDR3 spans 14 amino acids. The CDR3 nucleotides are TGTGCCAGCAGCCAGCGGGGGGTAGGGTACGAGCAGTACTTC. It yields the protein CASSQRGVGYEQYF.

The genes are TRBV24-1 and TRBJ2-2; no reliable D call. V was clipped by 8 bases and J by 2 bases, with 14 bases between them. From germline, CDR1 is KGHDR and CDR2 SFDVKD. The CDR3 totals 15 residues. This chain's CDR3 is CATNKRSDNTGELFF. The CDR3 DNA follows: TGTGCCACCAATAAGAGGTCAGATAACACCGGGGAGCTGTTTTTT.

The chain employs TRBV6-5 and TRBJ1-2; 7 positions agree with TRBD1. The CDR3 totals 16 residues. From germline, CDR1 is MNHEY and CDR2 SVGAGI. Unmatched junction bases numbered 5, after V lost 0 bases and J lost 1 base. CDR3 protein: CASSYSTGPYNYGYTF. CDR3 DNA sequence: TGTGCCAGCAGTTACTCGACAGGGCCTTATAACTATGGCTACACCTTC.

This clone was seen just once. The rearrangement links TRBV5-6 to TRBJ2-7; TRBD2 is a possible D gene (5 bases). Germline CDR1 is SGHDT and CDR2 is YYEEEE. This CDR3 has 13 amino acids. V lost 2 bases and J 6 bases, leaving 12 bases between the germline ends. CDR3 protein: CASSLEGRGEQYF. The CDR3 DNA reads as TGTGCCAGCAGCTTAGAAGGCCGGGGCGAGCAGTACTTC.

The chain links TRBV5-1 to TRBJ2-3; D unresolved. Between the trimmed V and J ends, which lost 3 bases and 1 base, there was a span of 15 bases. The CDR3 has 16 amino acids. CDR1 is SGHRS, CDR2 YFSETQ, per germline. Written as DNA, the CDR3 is TGCGCCAGCAGCTCCGGAGATTTCGGCGGCACAGATACGCAGTATTTT. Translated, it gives CASSSGDFGGTDTQYF.

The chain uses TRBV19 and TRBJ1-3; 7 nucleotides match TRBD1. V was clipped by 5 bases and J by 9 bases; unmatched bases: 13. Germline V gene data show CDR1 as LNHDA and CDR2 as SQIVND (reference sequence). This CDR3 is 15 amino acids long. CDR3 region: CASSAAQGSPGTIYF. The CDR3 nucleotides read TGTGCCAGTAGTGCCGCACAGGGGTCCCCCGGCACCATATATTTT.

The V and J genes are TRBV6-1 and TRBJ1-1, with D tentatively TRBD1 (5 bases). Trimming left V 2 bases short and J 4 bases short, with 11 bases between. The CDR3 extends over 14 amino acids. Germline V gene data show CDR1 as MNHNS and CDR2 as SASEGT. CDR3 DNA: TGTGCCAGCAGTGAACCGCCCGGGGGCACTGAAGCTTTCTTT. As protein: CASSEPPGGTEAFF.

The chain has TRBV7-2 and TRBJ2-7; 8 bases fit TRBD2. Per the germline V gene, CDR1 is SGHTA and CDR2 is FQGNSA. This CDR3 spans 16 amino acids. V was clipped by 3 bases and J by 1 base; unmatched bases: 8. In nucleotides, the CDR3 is TGTGCCAGCAGCTTGGACTTAGCGGGGTCGTCCTACGAGCAGTACTTC. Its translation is CASSLDLAGSSYEQYF.

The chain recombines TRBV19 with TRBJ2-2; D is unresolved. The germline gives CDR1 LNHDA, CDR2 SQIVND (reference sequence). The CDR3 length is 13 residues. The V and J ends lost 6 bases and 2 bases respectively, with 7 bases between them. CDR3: CASSHGNTGELFF. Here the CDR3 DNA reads TGTGCCAGTAGCCATGGCAACACCGGGGAGCTGTTTTTT.

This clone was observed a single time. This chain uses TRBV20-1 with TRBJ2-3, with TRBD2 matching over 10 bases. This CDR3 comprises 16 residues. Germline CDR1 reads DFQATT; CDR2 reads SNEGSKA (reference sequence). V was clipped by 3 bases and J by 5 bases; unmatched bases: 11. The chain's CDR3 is CSASQPSGGAVDTQYF. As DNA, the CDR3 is TGCAGTGCTAGTCAGCCCAGCGGGGGGGCGGTAGATACGCAGTATTTT.

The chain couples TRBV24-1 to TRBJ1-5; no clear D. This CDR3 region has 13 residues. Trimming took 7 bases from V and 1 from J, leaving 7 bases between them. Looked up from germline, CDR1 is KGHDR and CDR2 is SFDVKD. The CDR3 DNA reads TGTGCCACCAGGGCCTCAAGCAATCAGCCCCAGCATTTT. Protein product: CATRASSNQPQHF.

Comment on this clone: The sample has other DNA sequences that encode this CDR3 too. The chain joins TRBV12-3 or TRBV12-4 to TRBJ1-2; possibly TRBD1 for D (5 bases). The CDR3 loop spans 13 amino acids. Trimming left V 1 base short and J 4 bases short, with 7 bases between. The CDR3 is CASSLVQGYGYTF. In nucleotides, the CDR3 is TGTGCCAGCAGTTTAGTTCAGGGCTATGGCTACACCTTC.

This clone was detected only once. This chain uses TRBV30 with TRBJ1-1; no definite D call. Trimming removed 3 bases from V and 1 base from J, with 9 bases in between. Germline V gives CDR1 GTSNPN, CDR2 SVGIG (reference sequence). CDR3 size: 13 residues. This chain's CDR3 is CAWRPTQNTEAFF. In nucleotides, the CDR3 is TGTGCCTGGAGGCCCACACAGAACACTGAAGCTTTCTTT. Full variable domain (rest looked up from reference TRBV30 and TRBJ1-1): SQTIHQWPATLVQPVGSPLSLECTVEGTSNPNLYWYRQAAGRGLQLLFYSVGIGQISSEVPQNLSASRPQDRQFILSSKKLLLSDSGFYLCAWRPTQNTEAFFGQGTRLTVV.